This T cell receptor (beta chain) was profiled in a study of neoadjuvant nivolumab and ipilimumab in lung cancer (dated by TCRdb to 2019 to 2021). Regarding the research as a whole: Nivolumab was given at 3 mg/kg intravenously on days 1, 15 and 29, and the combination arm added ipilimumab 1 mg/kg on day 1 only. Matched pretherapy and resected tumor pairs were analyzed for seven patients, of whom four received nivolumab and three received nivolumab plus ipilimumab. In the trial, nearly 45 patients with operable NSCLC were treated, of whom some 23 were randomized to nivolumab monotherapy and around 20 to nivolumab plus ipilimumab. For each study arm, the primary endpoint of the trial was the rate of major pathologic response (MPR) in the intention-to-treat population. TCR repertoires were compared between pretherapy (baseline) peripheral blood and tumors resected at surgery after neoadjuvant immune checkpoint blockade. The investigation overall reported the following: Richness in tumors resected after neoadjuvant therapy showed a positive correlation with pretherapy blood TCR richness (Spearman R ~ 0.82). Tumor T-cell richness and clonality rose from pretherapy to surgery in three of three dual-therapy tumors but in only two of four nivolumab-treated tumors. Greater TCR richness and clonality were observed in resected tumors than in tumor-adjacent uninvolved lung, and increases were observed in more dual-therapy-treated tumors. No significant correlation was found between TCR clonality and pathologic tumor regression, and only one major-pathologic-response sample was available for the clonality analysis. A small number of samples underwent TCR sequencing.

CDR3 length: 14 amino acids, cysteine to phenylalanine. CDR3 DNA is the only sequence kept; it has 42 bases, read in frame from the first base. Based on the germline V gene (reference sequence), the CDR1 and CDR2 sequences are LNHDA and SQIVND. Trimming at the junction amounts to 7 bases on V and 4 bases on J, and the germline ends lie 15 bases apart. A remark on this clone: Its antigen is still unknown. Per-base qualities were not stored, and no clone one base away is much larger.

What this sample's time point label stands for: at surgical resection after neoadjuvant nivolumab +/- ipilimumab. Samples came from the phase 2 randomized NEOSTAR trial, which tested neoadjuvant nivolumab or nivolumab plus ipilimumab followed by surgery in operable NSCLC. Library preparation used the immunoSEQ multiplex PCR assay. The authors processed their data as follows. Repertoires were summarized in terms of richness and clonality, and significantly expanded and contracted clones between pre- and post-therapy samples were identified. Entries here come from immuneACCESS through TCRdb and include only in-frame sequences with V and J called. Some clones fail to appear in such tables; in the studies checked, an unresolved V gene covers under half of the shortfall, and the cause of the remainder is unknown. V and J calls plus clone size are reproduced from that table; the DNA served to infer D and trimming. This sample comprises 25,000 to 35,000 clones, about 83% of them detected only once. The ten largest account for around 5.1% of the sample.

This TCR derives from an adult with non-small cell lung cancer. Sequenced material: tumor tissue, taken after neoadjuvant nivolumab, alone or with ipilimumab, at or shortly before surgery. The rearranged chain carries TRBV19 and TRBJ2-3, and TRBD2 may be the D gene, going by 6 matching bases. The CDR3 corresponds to CASKEGVGADTQYF. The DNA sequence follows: TGTGCCAGTAAGGAGGGAGTGGGCGCAGATACGCAGTATTTT.